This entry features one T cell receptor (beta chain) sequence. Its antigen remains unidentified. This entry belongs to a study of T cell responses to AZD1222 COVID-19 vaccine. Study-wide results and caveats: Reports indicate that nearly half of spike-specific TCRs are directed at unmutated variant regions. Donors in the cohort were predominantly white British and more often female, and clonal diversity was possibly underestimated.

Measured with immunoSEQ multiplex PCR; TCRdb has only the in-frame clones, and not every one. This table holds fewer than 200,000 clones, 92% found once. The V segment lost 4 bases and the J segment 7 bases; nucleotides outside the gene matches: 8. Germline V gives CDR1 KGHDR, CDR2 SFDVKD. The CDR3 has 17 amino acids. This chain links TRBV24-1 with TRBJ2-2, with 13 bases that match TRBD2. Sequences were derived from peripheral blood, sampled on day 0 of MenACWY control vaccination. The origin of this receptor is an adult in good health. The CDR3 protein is CATSERLAGGGIGELFF. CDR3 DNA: TGTGCCACCAGTGAGCGACTAGCGGGAGGCGGTATCGGGGAGCTGTTTTTT.